Here is one T cell receptor beta chain with its context. The target antigen is unknown. The CDR3 sequence is 16 residues long. V was shortened by 1 base and J by 10 bases, with 17 bases between the two germline ends. The V gene's germline CDR1 is LNHDA and CDR2 SQIVND (reference sequence). The data stem from a study of T cell responses to AZD1222 COVID-19 vaccine. As for the study in general: Second doses were pooled across both intervals (about 4 or about 12 weeks). The study, taken as a whole, reports: Spike-wide coverage was observed for vaccine-associated CD4 TCRs, with dominant responses at 160-218 and 743-854.

The protocol was immunoSEQ multiplex PCR, while the TCRdb copy is restricted to in-frame clones and leaves out a portion. Of some 180,000 clones in the sample, approximately 90% are singletons; the top ten hold under 8%. The V and J genes are TRBV19 and TRBJ1-6; weak D call: TRBD1 (5 bases). The sequenced sample was peripheral blood, obtained on day 0 of AZD1222 vaccination. The receptor was isolated from an adult in good health. The CDR3, as DNA: TGTGCCAGTAGTATAGCCAATGAGGGGTCTCGGTCACCCCTCCACTTT. This sequence encodes CASSIANEGSRSPLHF. Using reference TRBV19 and TRBJ1-6 for the parts outside the CDR3, the full variable domain is DGGITQSPKYLFRKEGQNVTLSCEQNLNHDAMYWYRQDPGQGLRLIYYSQIVNDFQKGDIAEGYSVSREKKESFPLTVTSAQKNPTAFYLCASSIANEGSRSPLHFGNGTRLTVT.